This record covers a single TCR beta chain. Lesional scalp punch biopsies and peripheral blood were collected from alopecia areata patients. This sample stems from a study of CD8+ T cells in alopecia areata. About the research overall: Treatment comprised oral tofacitinib, 5 to 10 mg twice daily, in treated patients. Tofacitinib administration persisted for 6 to 18 months, succeeded by 6 months off drug.

Extracted RNA was reverse transcribed into cDNA, the sequencing template. Using immunoSEQ multiplex PCR, the repertoire was profiled, and TCRdb retains in-frame clones only, with some absent. The data contain 10,000 to 15,000 clones, approximately 60% of them singletons. This TCR derives from a human donor with alopecia areata. Sequenced input: skin.

DNA for the CDR3: TGTGCCAGCACCCCACTACAGGGATCTGGGGAGACCCAGTACTTC. Protein sequence: CASTPLQGSGETQYF. This chain connects TRBV5-6 to TRBJ2-5; maybe TRBD1 (6 bases). Per the germline V gene, CDR1 is SGHDT and CDR2 is YYEEEE. Trimming left V 6 bases short and J 5 bases short, with 20 bases between. This CDR3 comprises 15 residues.